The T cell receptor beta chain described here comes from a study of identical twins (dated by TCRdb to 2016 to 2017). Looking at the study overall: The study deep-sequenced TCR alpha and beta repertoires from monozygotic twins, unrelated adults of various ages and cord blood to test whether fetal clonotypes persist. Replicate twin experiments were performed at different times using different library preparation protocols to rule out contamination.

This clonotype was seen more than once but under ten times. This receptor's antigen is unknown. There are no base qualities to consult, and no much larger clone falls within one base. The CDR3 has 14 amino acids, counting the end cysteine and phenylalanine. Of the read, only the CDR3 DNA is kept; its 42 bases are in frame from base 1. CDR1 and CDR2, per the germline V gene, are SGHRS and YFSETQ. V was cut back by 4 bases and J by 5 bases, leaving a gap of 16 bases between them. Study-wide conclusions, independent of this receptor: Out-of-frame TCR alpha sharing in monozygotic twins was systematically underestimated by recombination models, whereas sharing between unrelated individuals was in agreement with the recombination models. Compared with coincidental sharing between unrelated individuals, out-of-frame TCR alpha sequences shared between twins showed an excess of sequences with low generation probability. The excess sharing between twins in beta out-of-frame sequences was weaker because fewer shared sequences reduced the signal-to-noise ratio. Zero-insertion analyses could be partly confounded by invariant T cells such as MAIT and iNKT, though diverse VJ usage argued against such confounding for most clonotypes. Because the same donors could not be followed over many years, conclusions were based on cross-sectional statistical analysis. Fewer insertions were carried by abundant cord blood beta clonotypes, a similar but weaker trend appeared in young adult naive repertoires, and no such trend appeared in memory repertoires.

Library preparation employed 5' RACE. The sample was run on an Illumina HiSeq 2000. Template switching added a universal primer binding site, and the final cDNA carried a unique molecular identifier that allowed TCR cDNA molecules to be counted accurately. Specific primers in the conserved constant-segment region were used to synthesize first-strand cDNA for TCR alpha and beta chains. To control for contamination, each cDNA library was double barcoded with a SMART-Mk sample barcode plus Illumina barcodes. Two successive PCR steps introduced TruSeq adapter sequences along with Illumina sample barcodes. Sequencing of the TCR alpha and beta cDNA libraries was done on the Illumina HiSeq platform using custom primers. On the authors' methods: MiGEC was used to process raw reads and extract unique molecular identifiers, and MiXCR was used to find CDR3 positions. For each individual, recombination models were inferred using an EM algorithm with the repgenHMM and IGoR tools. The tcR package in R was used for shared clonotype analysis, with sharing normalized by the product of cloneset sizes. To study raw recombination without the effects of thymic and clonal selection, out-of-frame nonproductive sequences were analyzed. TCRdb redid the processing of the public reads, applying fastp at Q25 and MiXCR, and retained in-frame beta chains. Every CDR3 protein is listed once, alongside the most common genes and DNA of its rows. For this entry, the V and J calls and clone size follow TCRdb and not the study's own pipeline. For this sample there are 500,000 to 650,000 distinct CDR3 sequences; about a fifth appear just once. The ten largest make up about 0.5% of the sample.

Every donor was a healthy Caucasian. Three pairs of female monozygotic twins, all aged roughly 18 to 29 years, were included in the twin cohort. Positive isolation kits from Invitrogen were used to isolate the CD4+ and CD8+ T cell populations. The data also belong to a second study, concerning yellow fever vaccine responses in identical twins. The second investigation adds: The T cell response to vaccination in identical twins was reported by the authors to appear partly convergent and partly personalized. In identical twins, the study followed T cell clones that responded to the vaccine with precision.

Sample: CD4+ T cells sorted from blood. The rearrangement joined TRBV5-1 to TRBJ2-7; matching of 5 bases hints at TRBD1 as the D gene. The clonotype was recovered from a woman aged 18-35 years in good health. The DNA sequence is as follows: TGCGCCAGCAGCCCAGCCTCAGGGATAAACGAGCAGTACTTC. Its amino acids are CASSPASGINEQYF.